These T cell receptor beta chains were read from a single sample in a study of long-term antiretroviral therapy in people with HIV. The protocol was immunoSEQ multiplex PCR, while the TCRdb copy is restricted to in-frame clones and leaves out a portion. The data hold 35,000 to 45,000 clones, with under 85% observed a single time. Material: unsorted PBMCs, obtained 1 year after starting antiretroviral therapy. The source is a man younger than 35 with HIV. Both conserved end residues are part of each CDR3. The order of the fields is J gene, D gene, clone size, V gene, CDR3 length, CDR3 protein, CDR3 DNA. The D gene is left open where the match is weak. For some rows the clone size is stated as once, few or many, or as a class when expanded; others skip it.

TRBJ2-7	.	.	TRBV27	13	CASRAGGTYEQYF	TGTGCCAGCAGGGCAGGCGGAACCTACGAGCAGTACTTC
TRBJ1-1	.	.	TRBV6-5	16	CASSYSRTAMNTEAFF	TGTGCCAGCAGTTACTCGCGTACGGCCATGAACACTGAAGCTTTCTTT
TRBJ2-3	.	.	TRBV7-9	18	CASSLTPLHSHDMDTQYF	TGTGCCAGCAGCTTAACCCCCCTTCACTCTCACGACATGGATACGCAGTATTTT
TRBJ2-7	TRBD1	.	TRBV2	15	CASSLDRGPSYEQYF	TGTGCCAGCAGCTTAGACAGGGGGCCATCCTACGAGCAGTACTTC
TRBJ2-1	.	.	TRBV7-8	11	CASRQTREQFF	TGTGCCAGCAGGCAAACCCGCGAGCAGTTCTTC
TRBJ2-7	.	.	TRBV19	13	CASSMTTDYEQYF	TGTGCCAGTAGTATGACCACAGACTACGAGCAGTACTTC
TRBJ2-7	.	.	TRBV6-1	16	CASSASRQASSYEQYF	TGTGCCAGCAGTGCCTCCCGACAGGCTAGCTCCTACGAGCAGTACTTC
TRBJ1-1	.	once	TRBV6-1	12	CASSERATEAFF	TGTGCCAGCAGTGAACGTGCCACTGAAGCTTTCTTT
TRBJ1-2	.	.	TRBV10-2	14	CASSEFRKNYGYTF	TGCGCCAGCAGTGAGTTCAGGAAGAACTATGGCTACACCTTC
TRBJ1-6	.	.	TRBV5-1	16	CASSLSLDLNNSPLHF	TGCGCCAGCAGCTTGAGTTTGGACCTAAATAATTCACCCCTCCACTTT
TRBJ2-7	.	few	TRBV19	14	CASTTSGTSYEQYF	TGTGCCAGCACTACCTCGGGGACCTCCTACGAGCAGTACTTC
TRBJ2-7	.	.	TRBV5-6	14	CASSPGASTYEQYF	TGTGCCAGTAGTCCGGGGGCGAGTACCTACGAGCAGTACTTC
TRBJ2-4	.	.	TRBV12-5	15	CASATPGLAKNIQYF	TGTGCTAGTGCCACACCGGGACTAGCCAAAAACATTCAGTACTTC
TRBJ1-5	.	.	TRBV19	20	CASRKQPFSLQGARNQPQHF	TGTGCCAGTAGAAAACAACCATTCAGTCTCCAAGGGGCACGGAATCAGCCCCAGCATTTT
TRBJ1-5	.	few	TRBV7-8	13	CASSSDRNQPQHF	TGTGCCAGCAGCTCCGACAGGAATCAGCCCCAGCATTTT
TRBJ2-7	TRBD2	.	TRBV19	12	CASSPGGGEQYF	TGTGCCAGTTCCCCGGGGGGGGGCGAGCAGTACTTC
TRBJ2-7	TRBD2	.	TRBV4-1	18	CASSQDSMRTSGDYEQYF	TGCGCCAGCAGCCAAGATTCGATGAGGACTAGCGGGGATTACGAGCAGTACTTC
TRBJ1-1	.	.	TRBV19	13	CASRTAGNTEAFF	TGTGCCAGTAGGACGGCTGGGAACACTGAAGCTTTCTTT
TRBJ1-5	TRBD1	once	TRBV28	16	CASHTGTGDWNQPQHF	TGTGCCAGCCATACCGGGACAGGGGATTGGAATCAGCCCCAGCATTTT
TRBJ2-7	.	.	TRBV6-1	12	CASSDDSYEQYF	TGTGCCAGCAGTGACGACAGCTACGAGCAGTACTTC
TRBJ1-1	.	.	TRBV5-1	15	CASSLRYGEGTEAFF	TGCGCCAGCAGCCTGAGGTACGGGGAAGGCACTGAAGCTTTCTTT
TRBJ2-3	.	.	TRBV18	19	CASSPPDGQPLPSTDTQYF	TGTGCCAGCTCACCCCCTGACGGCCAACCTCTTCCTAGCACAGATACGCAGTATTTT
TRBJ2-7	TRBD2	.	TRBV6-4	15	CASSVLPHTSVEQYF	TGTGCCAGCAGTGTCTTACCCCATACTAGCGTCGAGCAGTACTTC
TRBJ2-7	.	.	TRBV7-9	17	CASSFPTGEGISYEQYF	TGTGCCAGCAGCTTTCCGACAGGGGAGGGCATCTCCTACGAGCAGTACTTC
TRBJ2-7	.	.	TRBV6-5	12	CASTDWAGEQYF	TGTGCCAGCACCGACTGGGCTGGCGAGCAGTACTTC
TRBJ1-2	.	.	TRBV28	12	CASSPRHYGYTF	TGTGCCAGCAGCCCCCGGCACTATGGCTACACCTTC
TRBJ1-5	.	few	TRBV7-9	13	CASSLNPGQPQHF	TGTGCCAGCAGCTTAAACCCCGGTCAGCCCCAGCATTTT
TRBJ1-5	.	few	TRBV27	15	CASTPMAGRGQPQHF	TGTGCCAGCACTCCCATGGCAGGGAGAGGGCAGCCCCAGCATTTT
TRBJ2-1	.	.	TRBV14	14	CASSYPLAHNEQFF	TGTGCCAGCAGCTACCCCCTAGCGCACAATGAGCAGTTCTTC
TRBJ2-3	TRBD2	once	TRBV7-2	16	CASSLHLAGVLDTQYF	TGTGCCAGCAGCTTACATCTAGCGGGAGTATTGGATACGCAGTATTTT
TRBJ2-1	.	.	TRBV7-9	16	CASSPRGGGRYNEQFF	TGTGCCAGCAGCCCCCGTGGAGGGGGCCGTTACAATGAGCAGTTCTTC
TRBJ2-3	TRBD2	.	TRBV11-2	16	CASSSRLAGKADTQYF	TGTGCCAGCAGCTCACGACTAGCGGGGAAGGCAGATACGCAGTATTTT
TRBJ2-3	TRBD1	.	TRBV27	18	CASSFGGPGQRFVDTQYF	TGTGCCAGCAGTTTTGGGGGCCCGGGACAGCGGTTTGTGGATACGCAGTATTTT
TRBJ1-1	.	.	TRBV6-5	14	CASSYGGLNTEAFF	TGTGCCAGCAGCTACGGGGGACTAAACACTGAAGCTTTCTTT
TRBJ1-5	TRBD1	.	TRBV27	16	CASSLSGTGSNQPQHF	TGTGCCAGCAGTTTATCTGGGACAGGGAGCAATCAGCCCCAGCATTTT
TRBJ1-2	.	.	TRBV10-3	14	CAMTPKPVDYGYTF	TGTGCCATGACCCCGAAGCCCGTGGACTATGGCTACACCTTC
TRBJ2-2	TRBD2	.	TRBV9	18	CASSPNYGLAGSTGELFF	TGTGCCAGCAGCCCAAATTACGGACTAGCGGGCTCCACCGGGGAGCTGTTTTTT
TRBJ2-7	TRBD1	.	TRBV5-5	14	CASSATGGGYEQYF	TGTGCCAGCAGCGCGACAGGGGGGGGGTACGAGCAGTACTTC
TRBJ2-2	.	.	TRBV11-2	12	CASSSLAGELFF	TGTGCCAGCAGCTCACTCGCCGGGGAGCTGTTTTTT
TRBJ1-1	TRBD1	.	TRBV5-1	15	CASSLAADRGVEAFF	TGCGCCAGCAGCTTGGCCGCGGACAGGGGAGTTGAAGCTTTCTTT
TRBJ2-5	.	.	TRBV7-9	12	CASSLVRGTQYF	TGTGCCAGCAGCTTAGTCCGGGGGACCCAGTACTTC
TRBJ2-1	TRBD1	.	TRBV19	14	CASRTGGSYNEQFF	TGTGCCAGTCGAACAGGGGGCTCCTACAATGAGCAGTTCTTC
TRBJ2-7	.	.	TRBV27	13	CASSRTVSYEQYF	TGTGCCAGCAGCCGGACGGTCTCCTACGAGCAGTACTTC
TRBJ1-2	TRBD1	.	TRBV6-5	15	CASSYSRQGGAGYTF	TGTGCCAGCAGTTACTCGAGACAGGGGGGGGCTGGCTACACCTTC
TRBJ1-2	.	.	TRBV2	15	CASSGVGRAVYGYTF	TGTGCCAGCAGTGGGGTGGGTAGGGCGGTCTATGGCTACACCTTC
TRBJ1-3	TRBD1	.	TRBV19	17	CASSIRDSINSGNTIYF	TGTGCCAGTAGTATCCGGGACAGCATAAACTCTGGAAACACCATATATTTT
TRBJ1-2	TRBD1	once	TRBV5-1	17	CASSLALDRGRSYGYTF	TGCGCCAGCAGCTTGGCCCTAGACAGGGGGCGAAGCTATGGCTACACCTTC
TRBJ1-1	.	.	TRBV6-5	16	CASSYSRVPMNTEAFF	TGTGCCAGCAGTTACTCTAGGGTTCCCATGAACACTGAAGCTTTCTTT